The next 30 T cell receptor beta chains were all read from a single sample in a study of T cell responses to AZD1222 COVID-19 vaccine. TCRdb's copy holds only in-frame clones and misses some; the assay was immunoSEQ multiplex PCR. This sample has 54,000 or so clones, with around 90% found just once. Source: peripheral blood, taken on day 0 of AZD1222 vaccination. These TCRs come from an adult in good health.

The chain recombines TRBV7-9 with TRBJ2-7; 10 bases match TRBD1. The CDR3 has 15 residues. Germline assignment: CDR1 SEHNR and CDR2 FQNEAQ (reference sequence). The V segment lost 5 bases and the J segment 1 base; nucleotides outside the gene matches: 5. As DNA, the CDR3 is TGTGCCAGCAGCCGGACAGGGGGAGGATCCTACGAGCAGTACTTC. Translated: CASSRTGGGSYEQYF.

The rearrangement uses TRBV5-1 and TRBJ2-7; 11 positions agree with TRBD2. The germline V gene has CDR1 SGHRS and CDR2 YFSETQ. Trimming took 5 bases from V and 3 from J; bases not matched to a gene: 4. The CDR3 spans 14 residues. CDR3 nucleotides: TGCGCCAGCAGACCGACTAGCGGGAACTACGAGCAGTACTTC. Residues: CASRPTSGNYEQYF.

The genes are TRBV5-1 and TRBJ1-1, with unresolved D. This CDR3 region has 14 residues. Trimming stripped 0 bases from V and 0 bases from J, with 6 bases between. The germline gives CDR1 SGHRS, CDR2 YFSETQ. The CDR3 bases are TGCGCCAGCAGCTTGGCACGGATGAACACTGAAGCTTTCTTT. Translation gives CASSLARMNTEAFF.

Concerning this clone: Other DNA sequences within the sample encode an identical CDR3. The V and J genes are TRBV6-5 and TRBJ2-5; TRBD1 agrees at 8 bases. The V gene's germline CDR1 is MNHEY and CDR2 SVGAGI. The V segment lost 6 bases and the J segment 3 bases; nucleotides outside the gene matches: 3. The CDR3 runs to 13 residues. The CDR3 protein is CASSRTGKETQYF. CDR3 DNA: TGTGCCAGCAGCCGGACAGGGAAAGAGACCCAGTACTTC.

A note on this clone: Different DNA sequences within this sample yield the same CDR3. The rearrangement uses TRBV5-1 and TRBJ2-3; no clear D gene. The V end was cut by 0 bases, the J end by 2 bases, with 1 base between. Germline V lookup: CDR1 SGHRS, CDR2 YFSETQ. The CDR3 totals 12 residues. The CDR3 region is CASSLDTDTQYF. As DNA, the CDR3 is TGCGCCAGCAGCTTGGACACAGATACGCAGTATTTT.

This rearrangement joins TRBV5-1 to TRBJ2-7; D unresolved. The V gene lost 1 base and the J gene lost 5 bases, with 13 bases spanning the gap. CDR3 length equals 14 residues. From germline, CDR1 is SGHRS and CDR2 YFSETQ. CDR3 protein: CASSLTRSLDEQYF. The CDR3 bases are TGCGCCAGCAGCTTGACACGGTCTTTGGACGAGCAGTACTTC.

V gene TRBV5-4 combines with J gene TRBJ2-1; 14 bases are shared with TRBD2. Germline V gives CDR1 SGHNT, CDR2 YYREEE (reference sequence). The V gene end was trimmed by 2 bases and the J gene end by 8 bases; junction bases not matched to a gene: 6. This CDR3 region has 16 residues. Here the CDR3 DNA reads TGTGCCAGCAGCTTAGGACTAGCGGGAGGTCAGGATGAGCAGTTCTTC. This translates into CASSLGLAGGQDEQFF.

A single count supports this clone. This chain uses TRBV5-5 with TRBJ1-1, with TRBD1 matching 9 bases. Losses at the gene ends were 3 bases for V and 1 base for J; bases not matched to a gene: 1. The CDR3 sequence is 14 residues long. CDR1 and CDR2 from the germline V gene are SGHKS and YYEKEE (reference sequence). The CDR3 is CASSSDRGNTEAFF. DNA for the CDR3: TGTGCCAGCAGCTCGGACAGGGGGAACACTGAAGCTTTCTTT. The whole variable domain, filled in from reference TRBV5-5 and TRBJ1-1, reads DAGVTQSPTHLIKTRGQQVTLRCSPISGHKSVSWYQQVLGQGPQFIFQYYEKEERGRGNFPDRFSARQFPNYSSELNVNALLLGDSALYLCASSSDRGNTEAFFGQGTRLTVV.

The chain couples TRBV7-9 to TRBJ2-1; D is unclear. The CDR3 is made up of 18 amino acids. V lost 0 bases to trimming and J lost 0 bases, with 15 bases between them. From germline, CDR1 is SEHNR and CDR2 FQNEAQ (reference sequence). Here the CDR3 DNA reads TGTGCCAGCAGCTTAGCGGGGTTAGGCTCGAGCTCCTACAATGAGCAGTTCTTC. Translated: CASSLAGLGSSSYNEQFF. The full variable domain, with the rest looked up from reference TRBV7-9 and TRBJ2-1, is DTGVSQNPRHKITKRGQNVTFRCDPISEHNRLYWYRQTLGQGPEFLTYFQNEAQLEKSRLLSDRFSAERPKGSFSTLEIQRTEQGDSAMYLCASSLAGLGSSSYNEQFFGPGTRLTVL.

In its sample, this clone was seen a few times. V and J are TRBV6-5 and TRBJ2-1; 8 bases align to TRBD2. The CDR3 has 15 residues. The J segment lost 6 bases and the V segment lost 2 bases, leaving 6 bases of the junction unmatched. In germline, CDR1 is MNHEY, CDR2 SVGAGI. DNA for the CDR3: TGTGCCAGCAGTTACACTAGCGGATCGTCCAATGAGCAGTTCTTC. It is translated as CASSYTSGSSNEQFF.

This chain uses TRBV6-4 with TRBJ1-4, with D hard to call. The V and J ends lost 4 bases and 8 bases respectively, with 17 bases between them. The V gene's germline CDR1 is MRHNA and CDR2 SNTAGT. This CDR3 spans 15 amino acids. As DNA, the CDR3 is TGTGCCAGCAGTGTCGAGACCCCCGAAGGGGAAAAACTGTTTTTT. Amino acid sequence: CASSVETPEGEKLFF.

The chain uses TRBV5-8 and TRBJ2-1; 13 nucleotides match TRBD2. V shed 0 bases and J 6 bases; nucleotides not matched to a gene: 6. CDR3 length: 17 amino acids. CDR1 is SGHTS and CDR2 is YDEGEE in the germline V gene. DNA for the CDR3: TGTGCCAGCAGCTTGGACAAGACTAGCGGGAGGTTCAATGAGCAGTTCTTC. Amino acid sequence: CASSLDKTSGRFNEQFF.

V gene TRBV7-9 combines with J gene TRBJ2-7; D ambiguous. The CDR3 is 11 residues long. With 7 bases removed from V and 4 bases from J, the gap between germline ends came to 8 bases. Germline values: CDR1 SEHNR, CDR2 FQNEAQ (reference sequence). The CDR3 sequence: CASMKEYEQYF. The CDR3, as DNA: TGTGCCAGCATGAAAGAATACGAGCAGTACTTC.

There are a few counts of this clone. The chain couples TRBV25-1 to TRBJ2-5; no reliable D call. The ends were cut back, 2 bases at V and 1 base at J, with 8 bases in the middle. CDR1 and CDR2 from the germline V gene are MGHDK and SYGVNS. This CDR3 has 14 residues. The CDR3 region is CASSEQPFQETQYF. The DNA for the CDR3 is TGTGCCAGCAGTGAACAGCCTTTCCAAGAGACCCAGTACTTC.

The chain combines TRBV28 with TRBJ2-2; D uncertain. This CDR3 region has 15 residues. Germline V lookup: CDR1 MDHEN, CDR2 SYDVKM. Trimming cost V 3 bases and J 5 bases, with 13 bases left between them. Here the CDR3 DNA reads TGTGCCAGCAGTTTGACCCTCCGACTTACCGGGGAGCTGTTTTTT. Its protein product is CASSLTLRLTGELFF.

This sequence joins TRBV3-1 (or the pseudogene TRBV3-2) and TRBJ1-1, with D unclear. This CDR3 comprises 14 residues. Looked up from germline, CDR1 is LGHDT and CDR2 is YNNKEL (reference sequence). V was cut by 0 bases and J by 1 base, with 6 bases left in between. Written as DNA, the CDR3 is TGTGCCAGCAGCCAAGACGCCCGGAACACTGAAGCTTTCTTT. Its translation: CASSQDARNTEAFF.

The V gene is TRBV27, the J gene TRBJ2-3, with a weak D call TRBD2 (7 bases). Per germline, CDR1 MNHEY and CDR2 SMNVEV (reference sequence). The CDR3 is 15 residues long. V shed 4 bases and J shed 8 bases, with 19 bases lying between them. In nucleotides, the CDR3 is TGTGCCAGCAGTTGGGGGGGGCTAGTGCAAGGTACGCAGTATTTT. This codes for CASSWGGLVQGTQYF.

CDR3 in DNA: TGTGCCAGCAGTGAATTGGCGGGGGGTCAGCCCCAGCATTTT. Residues: CASSELAGGQPQHF. This chain uses TRBV2 with TRBJ1-5; possible D gene TRBD1, 5 bases. CDR3 length: 14 amino acids. Between the trimmed V and J ends, which lost 2 bases and 6 bases, there was a span of 11 bases. Germline lookup yields CDR1 SNHLY and CDR2 FYNNEI.

This chain connects TRBV5-6 to TRBJ2-2; tentatively, D is TRBD1 or TRBD2 (5 bases each). This CDR3 has 14 amino acids. The V end was cut by 4 bases, the J end by 1 base, with 8 bases between. CDR1 is SGHDT and CDR2 is YYEEEE in the germline V gene. This chain's CDR3 is CASSPGRNTGELFF. The CDR3 DNA is TGTGCCAGCAGCCCGGGACGGAACACCGGGGAGCTGTTTTTT.

This rearrangement joins TRBV21-1 to TRBJ2-5. TRBV21-1 is labeled a pseudogene. The CDR3 totals 12 residues. CDR3 amino acids: CASSQGWETQYF. The CDR3 bases are TGTGCCAGCAGCCAAGGGTGGGAGACCCAGTACTTC.

This sequence joins TRBV29-1 and TRBJ2-1; 10 positions agree with TRBD1. The germline V gene has CDR1 SQVTM and CDR2 ANQGSEA. The CDR3 runs to 15 residues. V lost 3 bases, J lost 0 bases, and 2 bases stayed unmatched. The CDR3 nucleotides are TGCAGCGTTGAGTGGACAGGGGGCTCCTACAATGAGCAGTTCTTC. This codes for CSVEWTGGSYNEQFF.

The V gene is TRBV18, the J gene TRBJ1-6, with a weak D call TRBD1 (5 bases). V shed 2 bases and J shed 5 bases, with 7 bases lying between them. CDR3 length: 14 residues. The germline V gene encodes CDR1 KGHSH and CDR2 LQKENI. CDR3 sequence (DNA): TGTGCCAGCTCACCAAGAGGGGATAATTCACCCCTCCACTTT. Amino acids: CASSPRGDNSPLHF. Full variable domain (remainder filled in from reference TRBV18 and TRBJ1-6): NAGVMQNPRHLVRRRGQEARLRCSPMKGHSHVYWYRQLPEEGLKFMVYLQKENIIDESGMPKERFSAEFPKEGPSILRIQQVVRGDSAAYFCASSPRGDNSPLHFGNGTRLTVT.

V gene TRBV11-2 combines with J gene TRBJ1-1, with D possibly TRBD1 on 5 matching bases. The CDR3 runs to 13 residues. Trimming took off 0 bases at V and 5 bases at J, with 7 bases between the two ends. CDR1 and CDR2 (germline): SGHAT, FQNNGV. CDR3 in DNA: TGTGCCAGCAGCTTAGAGGGGGGAACTGAAGCTTTCTTT. This gives the protein CASSLEGGTEAFF.

The chain is built from TRBV19 and TRBJ2-7, with D tentatively TRBD1 or TRBD2 (5 bases each). Germline lookup yields CDR1 LNHDA and CDR2 SQIVND (reference sequence). The length of the CDR3 is 15 residues. V shed 6 bases and J shed 2 bases, with 17 bases lying between them. DNA of the CDR3: TGTGCCAGTAGCCGCCCGGGACCTATCACCTACGAGCAGTACTTC. Its protein product is CASSRPGPITYEQYF.

The chain is built from TRBV19 and TRBJ2-1; 10 nucleotides align to TRBD2. Germline loops: CDR1 LNHDA, CDR2 SQIVND (reference sequence). V was pared by 6 bases and J by 4 bases, with 9 bases of the junction left unmatched. The CDR3 loop spans 16 amino acids. The CDR3 DNA reads as TGTGCCAGTAGGGCTTCTAGCGGGAGACAGTACAATGAGCAGTTCTTC. It yields the protein CASRASSGRQYNEQFF.

The rearrangement links TRBV11-2 to TRBJ2-1; D is possibly TRBD2 (6 bases). Germline CDR1 is SGHAT and CDR2 is FQNNGV. CDR3 size: 16 residues. Trimming cost V 5 bases and J 2 bases, with 16 bases left between them. Here the CDR3 reads CASSLRAGNAYNEQFF. CDR3 nucleotides: TGTGCCAGCAGCCTTCGGGCGGGAAACGCCTACAATGAGCAGTTCTTC.

The chain combines TRBV7-2 with TRBJ2-6; D uncertain. Germline loops: CDR1 SGHTA, CDR2 FQGNSA. The CDR3 length is 15 residues. V lost 5 bases to trimming and J lost 2 bases, with 10 bases between them. Here the CDR3 reads CASSEDRTGANVLTF. CDR3 bases: TGTGCCAGCAGCGAAGACCGAACTGGGGCCAACGTCCTGACTTTC. Drawing the rest from reference TRBV7-2 and TRBJ2-6, the complete variable domain is GAGVSQSPSNKVTEKGKDVELRCDPISGHTALYWYRQSLGQGLEFLIYFQGNSAPDKSGLPSDRFSAERTGGSVSTLTIQRTQQEDSAVYLCASSEDRTGANVLTFGAGSRLTVL.

The chain combines TRBV4-2 with TRBJ1-5, with no clear D. Germline loops: CDR1 LGHNA, CDR2 YNFKEQ. This CDR3 is 15 amino acids long. Trimming stripped 1 base from V and 4 bases from J, with 11 bases between. Here the CDR3 reads CASSQVRSWNQPQHF. In DNA, the CDR3 is TGTGCCAGCAGCCAAGTTCGGAGCTGGAATCAGCCCCAGCATTTT.

V is TRBV6-6 and J is TRBJ2-1; 14 bases match TRBD2. V trimming: 6 bases; J trimming: 6 bases; junction bases outside the gene matches: 4. This CDR3 comprises 15 residues. Per germline, CDR1 MNHNY and CDR2 SVGAGI (reference sequence). For the CDR3, the DNA is TGTGCCAGCAGGTTCGGGACTAGCGGGAGCAATGAGCAGTTCTTC. Translated, it gives CASRFGTSGSNEQFF.

V is TRBV7-8 and J is TRBJ2-2, with TRBD2 identical over 8 bases. CDR1 SGHVS and CDR2 FQNEAQ come from the germline V gene. This CDR3 is built from 20 residues. Losses at the gene ends were 6 bases for V and 0 bases for J; bases not matched to a gene: 18. CDR3 coding DNA: TGTGCCAGCAGAGATCGCGGGGGGCAAAGGCGGAGCCCGAACACCGGGGAGCTGTTTTTT. It specifies CASRDRGGQRRSPNTGELFF.